These 19 T cell receptor beta chains were sequenced from one sample in a study of vaccination and CD4 T cells after COVID-19. Antigens of these TCRs are unknown. Treatment meaning: roughly 11-day PBMC culture with coronavirus spike peptide pools or control peptides (ViraFEST assay). An Oncomine TCR Beta short-read assay was used to sequence the DNA from cultured CD4+ T cells. TCRdb independently ran MiXCR on the PCR reads; one entry per CDR3 protein. The data hold some 22,000 distinct CDR3 sequences, with roughly 60% observed a single time. Specimen: CD4+ T cells from blood, cultured in vitro, collected before SARS-CoV-2 vaccination. All receptors come from a human donor who received a COVID-19 vaccine.

The gene calls are TRBV4-2 and TRBJ2-1; 12 nucleotides line up with TRBD2. This CDR3 is built from 14 residues. V shed 1 base and J 10 bases; nucleotides not matched to a gene: 2. In germline, CDR1 is LGHNA, CDR2 YNFKEQ. The chain's CDR3 is CASSQGLAGGEQFF. Here the CDR3 DNA reads TGTGCCAGCAGCCAAGGTCTAGCGGGGGGGGAGCAGTTCTTC.

The V gene is TRBV7-7, the J gene TRBJ2-5; 13 nucleotides agree with TRBD2. The germline V gene has CDR1 SSHAT and CDR2 FNYEAQ (reference sequence). The junction had 4 bases not matched to a gene; V was cut back by 1 base and J by 5 bases. This CDR3 spans 16 amino acids. The CDR3 sequence is CASSLGLAGGGETQYF. CDR3 in DNA: TGTGCCAGCAGCTTAGGACTAGCGGGGGGCGGGGAGACCCAGTACTTC.

The chain employs TRBV6-5 and TRBJ1-2, with TRBD1 identical over 9 bases. Looked up from germline, CDR1 is MNHEY and CDR2 is SVGAGI. This CDR3 region has 14 residues. The trim removed 0 bases at V and 8 bases at J, leaving 4 bases unmatched. For the CDR3, the DNA is TGTGCCAGCAGTTACTCGGACAGGGGAAGAGGCTACACCTTC. Its translation is CASSYSDRGRGYTF.

The rearrangement links TRBV7-3 to TRBJ2-3, with 12 positions matching TRBD2. This CDR3 spans 18 amino acids. CDR1 is SGHTA and CDR2 is FQGTGA in the germline V gene. V lost 1 base, J lost 1 base, and 6 bases stayed unmatched. For the CDR3, the DNA is TGTGCCAGCAGCTTAAAAACTAGCGGGGGGCCCCGCACAGATACGCAGTATTTT. Protein: CASSLKTSGGPRTDTQYF.

In nucleotides, the CDR3 is TGTGCCAGCAGTGATGGCGGGGGCACAGATACGCAGTATTTT. It codes for CASSDGGGTDTQYF. V is TRBV6-4 and J is TRBJ2-3; D is possibly TRBD2 (6 bases). V shed 3 bases and J shed 1 base, with 8 bases lying between them. The CDR3 runs 14 residues. The germline CDR1 and CDR2 sequences are MRHNA and SNTAGT.

The chain couples TRBV20-1 to TRBJ1-5, with 8 bases aligning to TRBD1. This CDR3 is built from 16 residues. With V trimmed by 4 bases and J by 4 bases, 12 bases remained unmatched. Germline V lookup: CDR1 DFQATT, CDR2 SNEGSKA (reference sequence). The CDR3 DNA follows: TGCAGTGCTATTCCTGCAGGGGGCGTCAGTAATCAGCCCCAGCATTTT. Its translation: CSAIPAGGVSNQPQHF.

This chain connects TRBV20-1 to TRBJ2-1; TRBD2 might be the D (6 bases). The CDR3 spans 14 residues. The germline gives CDR1 DFQATT, CDR2 SNEGSKA (reference sequence). V lost 1 base, J lost 2 bases, and 9 bases lay in between. The CDR3 protein is CSARVGGPYNEQFF. Here the CDR3 DNA reads TGCAGTGCTAGAGTCGGAGGGCCCTACAATGAGCAGTTCTTC.

V and J are TRBV20-1 and TRBJ1-5, with 8 bases identical to TRBD1. J was trimmed by 0 bases and V by 3 bases; bases with no gene match: 4. CDR1 and CDR2 from the germline V gene are DFQATT and SNEGSKA (reference sequence). This CDR3 is built from 15 residues. CDR3 loop: CSARRTGYSNQPQHF. The CDR3 DNA follows: TGCAGTGCTAGGCGGACAGGGTATAGCAATCAGCCCCAGCATTTT.

This chain links TRBV2 with TRBJ2-1; possible D gene TRBD2, 5 bases. The CDR3 contains 13 residues. Trimming took 8 bases from V and 4 from J, leaving 12 bases between them. Germline V lookup: CDR1 SNHLY, CDR2 FYNNEI. CDR3 DNA: TGTGCCAGCTGTCGGAGACTATACAATGAGCAGTTCTTC. Translating it yields CASCRRLYNEQFF.

This clonotype is deemed medium-sized (0.01 to 0.1%). This chain connects TRBV15 to TRBJ1-2, with 10 bases lining up with TRBD1. The CDR3 has 13 residues. J lost 6 bases, V lost 3 bases, and 1 base had no gene match. Germline V gene sequence: CDR1 LNHNV, CDR2 YYDKDF (reference sequence). This CDR3 reads CATSRTGGDGYTF. The DNA of the CDR3 is TGTGCCACCAGCAGGACAGGGGGCGATGGCTACACCTTC.

The V call is TRBV7-9, the J call TRBJ2-1; TRBD2 is a possible D gene (7 bases). Between the trimmed V and J ends, which lost 7 bases and 2 bases, there was a span of 15 bases. The CDR3 contains 15 residues. Germline loops: CDR1 SEHNR, CDR2 FQNEAQ (reference sequence). CDR3 in amino acids: CASNKGGATYNEQFF. The CDR3 bases are TGTGCCAGCAACAAGGGGGGGGCCACCTACAATGAGCAGTTCTTC. Based on the CDR3 plus reference TRBV7-9 and TRBJ2-1, the full variable domain is DTGVSQNPRHKITKRGQNVTFRCDPISEHNRLYWYRQTLGQGPEFLTYFQNEAQLEKSRLLSDRFSAERPKGSFSTLEIQRTEQGDSAMYLCASNKGGATYNEQFFGPGTRLTVL.

Only a few counts were recorded for this clonotype. V usage is TRBV15 and J usage is TRBJ1-1; D not resolved. CDR1 is LNHNV, CDR2 YYDKDF, per germline (reference sequence). V was clipped by 0 bases and J by 5 bases, with 7 bases between them. This CDR3 has 13 residues. The CDR3 sequence: CATSRDKGTEAFF. The DNA of the CDR3 is TGTGCCACCAGCAGAGATAAGGGAACTGAAGCTTTCTTT.

This clonotype was seen a few times. The DNA for the CDR3 is TGTGCCAGCAGCACGGGACTAGCGGGGGGGGTGGAGACCCAGTACTTC. This encodes CASSTGLAGGVETQYF. The V gene is TRBV27, the J gene TRBJ2-5; 16 bases line up with TRBD2. V lost 6 bases and J lost 5; bases outside the gene matches: 6. Germline CDR1 and CDR2: MNHEY and SMNVEV (reference sequence). This CDR3 region has 16 residues.

This clonotype came up a few times. The chain joins TRBV6-7 to TRBJ1-5, with D uncertain. TRBV6-7 is assigned to the ORF class and has an uncertain function. V dropped 0 bases and J dropped 7 bases, with 7 bases sitting between them. This CDR3 has 13 residues. The CDR3 DNA reads as TGTGCCAGCAGTTACTCGGCAAACCAGCCCCAGCATTTT. This translates into CASSYSANQPQHF.

The chain links TRBV19 to TRBJ2-3; D is unresolved. CDR1 is LNHDA, CDR2 SQIVND, per germline (reference sequence). V lost 6 bases and J lost 3, with 10 bases in between. This CDR3 spans 13 amino acids. The CDR3 spells CASRETRTDTQYF. In DNA, the CDR3 is TGTGCCAGTAGGGAGACGAGAACAGATACGCAGTATTTT.

V and J are TRBV6-1 and TRBJ1-1; D is unclear. Trimming shortened V by 5 bases and J by 3 bases, and 13 bases separated the two germline ends. The germline gives CDR1 MNHNS, CDR2 SASEGT. This CDR3 contains 14 residues. The CDR3 region has the DNA TGTGCCAGCAGTCCTACTATTGGTTACACTGAAGCTTTCTTT. Encoded protein: CASSPTIGYTEAFF.

The rearrangement links TRBV24-1 to TRBJ2-3; TRBD2 aligns across 12 bases. This CDR3 has 17 amino acids. Trimming took 5 bases from V and 3 from J; bases not matched to a gene: 8. Germline CDR1 is KGHDR and CDR2 is SFDVKD. DNA of the CDR3: TGTGCCACCAGTGTACGACTAGCGGGGGTGCGAACAGATACGCAGTATTTT. This encodes CATSVRLAGVRTDTQYF.

This clonotype was seen a few times. The chain carries TRBV6-1 and TRBJ2-3; a possible D gene is TRBD2 (5 bases). Germline V gene lookup returns CDR1 MNHNS and CDR2 SASEGT. V lost 3 bases to trimming and J lost 1 base, with 14 bases between them. This CDR3 has 16 amino acids. CDR3 region: CASSDGTPEGTDTQYF. CDR3 nucleotide sequence: TGTGCCAGCAGTGATGGAACCCCGGAGGGCACAGATACGCAGTATTTT.

V usage is TRBV11-1 and J usage is TRBJ1-2; maybe TRBD1 (6 bases). CDR3 length equals 15 residues. Trimming took off 5 bases at V and 0 bases at J, with 13 bases between the two ends. Per the germline V gene, CDR1 is SGHAT and CDR2 is FQDESV (reference sequence). The CDR3 DNA reads as TGTGCCAGCAGCCGGGGGGGGGCCCCTAACTATGGCTACACCTTC. It is translated as CASSRGGAPNYGYTF.